Listed below are T cell receptor beta chains from one sample, sequenced in a study of control samples from healthy donors and cancer patients. TCRdb's table, derived via immunoSEQ multiplex PCR, lists solely in-frame clones and lacks some. Among 74,000 or so clones listed, around 89% were seen once. Sequencing was performed on blood. These receptors were taken from a man aged 45-65 years in good health. The CDR3 runs from the conserved cysteine through the conserved F or W. The D gene is left open where the match is weak. For some rows the clone size is stated as once, few or many, or as a class when expanded; others skip it.

13	TRBV2	few	TRBD1	TRBJ1-2	TGTGCCAGCAGACCCACAGGGGCGGAAGGCTACACCTTC	CASRPTGAEGYTF
17	TRBV6-2/TRBV6-3	-	-	TRBJ1-6	TGTGCCAGCAGTTACTCCGAGGTACCGGGAGGGAATTCACCCCTCCACTTT	CASSYSEVPGGNSPLHF
14	TRBV4-2	few	-	TRBJ2-7	TGTGCCAGCAGCCAAGATTCTTCCCCTAACGAGCAGTACTTC	CASSQDSSPNEQYF
16	TRBV7-2	-	-	TRBJ1-6	TGTGCCAGCAGCTTAGTCTCTCTAAGGTTTAATTCACCCCTCCACTTT	CASSLVSLRFNSPLHF
13	TRBV30	few	-	TRBJ1-3	TGTGCCTGGAGTGTGGATTCTGGAAACACCATATATTTT	CAWSVDSGNTIYF
16	TRBV19	-	-	TRBJ1-6	TGTGCCAGTAGTATTAGGAGAGCCAGAACCAATTCACCCCTCCACTTT	CASSIRRARTNSPLHF
15	TRBV3-1/TRBV3-2	-	-	TRBJ1-6	TGTGCCAGCAGCCAAGAGGGGGCCGGGAATTCACCCCTCCACTTT	CASSQEGAGNSPLHF
16	TRBV7-9	-	-	TRBJ1-5	TGTGCCAGCAGCCGTTCTCTTGACAGACACAATCAGCCCCAGCATTTT	CASSRSLDRHNQPQHF
14	TRBV5-4	-	-	TRBJ2-6	TGTGCCAGCAGCTTGGTCCTTGGGGCCAACGTCCTGACTTTC	CASSLVLGANVLTF
15	TRBV6-2/TRBV6-3	-	-	TRBJ2-7	TGTGCCAGCAGTACCTTCGCGGGGTATTCCTACGAGCAGTACTTC	CASSTFAGYSYEQYF
16	TRBV5-1	-	TRBD2	TRBJ2-7	TGCGCCAGCAGCTTGGCCTCTAGCGGGGCCGTGGACGAGCAGTACTTC	CASSLASSGAVDEQYF
14	TRBV5-4	-	-	TRBJ2-7	TGTGCCAGCAGCTTTGGGGGCGCGCCCTACGAGCAGTACTTC	CASSFGGAPYEQYF
13	TRBV18	-	-	TRBJ1-3	TGTGCCAGCTCACCTGACCTGGGAAACACCATATATTTT	CASSPDLGNTIYF
13	TRBV24-1	-	-	TRBJ2-5	TGTGCCACCGGGGGCCTCCCGGGAGAGACCCAGTACTTC	CATGGLPGETQYF
14	TRBV20-1	-	-	TRBJ1-5	TGCAGTGCTAGTCGAGCGGGAAGCAATCAGCCCCAGCATTTT	CSASRAGSNQPQHF
12	TRBV7-9	-	-	TRBJ2-1	TGTGCCAGCAGCACGGGGGGCGGTGAGCAGTTCTTC	CASSTGGGEQFF
16	TRBV6-5	-	-	TRBJ2-7	TGTGCCAGCAGTTACTCTACCCGGGGGGCGAAGAGCGAGCAGTACTTC	CASSYSTRGAKSEQYF
16	TRBV6-4	once	TRBD1	TRBJ2-1	TGTGCCAGCAGTGCCTCCAGGGGGCGCGGGGACGATGAGCAGTTCTTC	CASSASRGRGDDEQFF
13	TRBV4-2	once	TRBD1	TRBJ1-2	TGTGCCAGCAGCGACGGGACAGGCTATGGCTACACCTTC	CASSDGTGYGYTF
11	TRBV6-5	once	-	TRBJ1-1	TGTGCCAGCAGTTACCAAGGGGTTGCTTTCTTT	CASSYQGVAFF
12	TRBV29-1	-	-	TRBJ1-4	TGCAGCCCTCAGGACATATGGGAAAAACTGTTTTTT	CSPQDIWEKLFF
12	TRBV9	-	-	TRBJ2-2	TGTGCCAGCAGCGGTCCCACCGGGGAGCTGTTTTTT	CASSGPTGELFF
17	TRBV7-6	-	TRBD1	TRBJ1-3	TGTGCCAGCAGCTTCGCTGAGGGGGCCCTCTCTGGAAACACCATATATTTT	CASSFAEGALSGNTIYF
14	TRBV5-1	-	-	TRBJ1-1	TGCGCCAGCGAAGTCGACGGGGCGAACACTGAAGCTTTCTTT	CASEVDGANTEAFF
14	TRBV2	-	-	TRBJ1-5	TGTGCCAGCAGTGCCACAGGGTTAGTTCAGCCCCAGCATTTT	CASSATGLVQPQHF
15	TRBV25-1	-	TRBD1	TRBJ1-2	TGTGCCAGCAGTGACCCGACAGGGGGAGGCTATGGCTACACCTTC	CASSDPTGGGYGYTF
13	TRBV14	-	-	TRBJ1-6	TGTGCCAGCAGCCCTGGACTTTATCCACCCCTCCACTTT	CASSPGLYPPLHF
16	TRBV4-2	few	TRBD1	TRBJ2-7	TGTGCCAGCAGCCAAGACCTCAGGGGGTCCTCCTACGAGCAGTACTTC	CASSQDLRGSSYEQYF
15	TRBV5-1	-	TRBD1	TRBJ1-2	TGCGCCAGCAGCCGAGGACAGGGCGGAGGCTATGGCTACACCTTC	CASSRGQGGGYGYTF
19	TRBV18	-	TRBD1	TRBJ2-2	TGTGCCAGCTCACCCGCCGTAAGAACCGGGACAGGGAACACCGGGGAGCTGTTTTTT	CASSPAVRTGTGNTGELFF
15	TRBV7-7	-	TRBD2	TRBJ2-5	TGTGCCAGCAGCCCCGGACTAGCAGCAGCAGAGACCCAGTACTTC	CASSPGLAAAETQYF
15	TRBV3-1/TRBV3-2	-	TRBD2	TRBJ2-7	TGTGCCAGCAGCCAAGGATCTAGCGGGCCCAACGAGCAGTACTTC	CASSQGSSGPNEQYF
15	TRBV4-2	-	-	TRBJ2-4	TGTGCCAGCAGCCAAGTTTACCTAGCCAAAAACATTCAGTACTTC	CASSQVYLAKNIQYF
16	TRBV18	-	TRBD2	TRBJ2-1	TGTGCCAGCTCACCACCGGGACTAGCGGGGAGGAATGAGCAGTTCTTC	CASSPPGLAGRNEQFF
15	TRBV5-1	-	-	TRBJ1-2	TGCGCCAGCAGCTTGGACCGTAATGGGGACTATGGCTACACCTTC	CASSLDRNGDYGYTF
12	TRBV30	-	TRBD1	TRBJ2-3	TGTGCCTGGGGGACAGGTTCATATACGCAGTATTTT	CAWGTGSYTQYF
15	TRBV30	-	-	TRBJ2-5	TGTGCCTGGAGCGGTCGGACAGGTTGGGAGGGGACCCAGTACTTC	CAWSGRTGWEGTQYF
16	TRBV19	-	-	TRBJ1-5	TGTGCCAGTAGTCCGATCTCGACGGGCTACAATCAGCCCCAGCATTTT	CASSPISTGYNQPQHF
11	TRBV6-5	-	-	TRBJ1-2	TGTGCCAGCCGGGACGGATATGGCTACACCTTC	CASRDGYGYTF
13	TRBV30	few	TRBD2	TRBJ2-7	TGTGCCTGGAGTGTAAGAAGCGGGGCCGAGCGTAACTTC	CAWSVRSGAERNF
14	TRBV5-6	-	-	TRBJ2-2	TGTGCCAGCAGGCAATGGACGAACACCGGGGAGCTGTTTTTT	CASRQWTNTGELFF
12	TRBV6-6	-	TRBD1	TRBJ2-1	TGTGCCAGCACCGACAGGGTGGGTGAGCAGTTCTTC	CASTDRVGEQFF
15	TRBV12-5	-	TRBD1	TRBJ2-5	TGTGCTAGTGGTCTGGGACAGGGGGCTGAAGAGACCCAGTACTTC	CASGLGQGAEETQYF
17	TRBV4-3	-	TRBD1	TRBJ1-2	TGCGCCAGCAGCCAAGTGCCTCGGGACAGGCGAACCTATGGCTACACCTTC	CASSQVPRDRRTYGYTF
13	TRBV20-1	-	-	TRBJ2-1	TGCAGTGCTAGTGGGCTAGCAAGGAATGAGCAGTTCTTC	CSASGLARNEQFF
16	TRBV7-8	-	-	TRBJ2-7	TGTGCCAGCAGCTTAGCCGGGGGGCGGACCTCCTACGAGCAGTACTTC	CASSLAGGRTSYEQYF
17	TRBV4-1	-	-	TRBJ2-1	TGCGCCAGCAGCCAAGATATGGGGGGCCTTTTCTACAATGAGCAGTTCTTC	CASSQDMGGLFYNEQFF
18	TRBV5-4	-	-	TRBJ2-6	TGTGCCAGCAGCTTAGGCAGGGCTCGGAGCTCTGGGGCCAACGTCCTGACTTTC	CASSLGRARSSGANVLTF
17	TRBV5-1	-	-	TRBJ1-4	TGCGCCAGCAGCCTGGGGTTGGTTAGCGGACTAAATGAAAAACTGTTTTTT	CASSLGLVSGLNEKLFF
15	TRBV7-6	few	-	TRBJ1-1	TGTGCCAGCAGCTTTGACTCAGGGATGAACACTGAAGCTTTCTTT	CASSFDSGMNTEAFF
14	TRBV7-9	once	-	TRBJ2-7	TGTGCCAGCAGCTTCGACGGGTACTCCTACGAGCAGTACTTC	CASSFDGYSYEQYF
16	TRBV27	-	-	TRBJ2-3	TGTGCCAGCAGTTTAGGATTGCAGCAGAGATCAGATACGCAGTATTTT	CASSLGLQQRSDTQYF
13	TRBV30	-	-	TRBJ1-2	TGTGCCTCCCTTGGGCGGTTTAACTATGGCTACACCTTC	CASLGRFNYGYTF
13	TRBV30	-	-	TRBJ2-1	TGTGCCTGGAGTAGAGGGGGGGCGTATGAGCAGTTCTTC	CAWSRGGAYEQFF